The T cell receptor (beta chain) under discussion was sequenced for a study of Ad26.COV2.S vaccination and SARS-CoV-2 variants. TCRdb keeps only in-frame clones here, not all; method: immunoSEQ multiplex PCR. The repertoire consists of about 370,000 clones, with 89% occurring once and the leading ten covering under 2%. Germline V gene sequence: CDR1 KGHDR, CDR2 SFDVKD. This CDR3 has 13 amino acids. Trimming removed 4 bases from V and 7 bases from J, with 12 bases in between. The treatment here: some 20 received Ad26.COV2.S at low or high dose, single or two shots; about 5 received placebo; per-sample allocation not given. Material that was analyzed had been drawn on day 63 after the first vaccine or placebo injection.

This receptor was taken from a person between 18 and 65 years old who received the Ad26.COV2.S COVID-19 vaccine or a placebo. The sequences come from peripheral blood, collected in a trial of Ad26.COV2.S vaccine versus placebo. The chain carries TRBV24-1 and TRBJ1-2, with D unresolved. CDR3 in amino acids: CATSDPRRAGYTF. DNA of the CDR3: TGTGCCACCAGTGACCCGAGAAGGGCTGGCTACACCTTC.